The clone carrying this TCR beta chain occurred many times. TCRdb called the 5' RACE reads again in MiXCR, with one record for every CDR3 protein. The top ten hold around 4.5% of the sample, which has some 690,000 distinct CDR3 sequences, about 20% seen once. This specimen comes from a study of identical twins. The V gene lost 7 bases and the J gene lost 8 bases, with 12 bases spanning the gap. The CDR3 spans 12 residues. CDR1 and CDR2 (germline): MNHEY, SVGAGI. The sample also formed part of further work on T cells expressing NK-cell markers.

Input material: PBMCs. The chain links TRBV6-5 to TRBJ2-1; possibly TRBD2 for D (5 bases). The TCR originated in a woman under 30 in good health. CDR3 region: CASTRSGHEQFF. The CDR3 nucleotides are TGTGCCAGCACTCGGAGCGGTCATGAGCAGTTCTTC.